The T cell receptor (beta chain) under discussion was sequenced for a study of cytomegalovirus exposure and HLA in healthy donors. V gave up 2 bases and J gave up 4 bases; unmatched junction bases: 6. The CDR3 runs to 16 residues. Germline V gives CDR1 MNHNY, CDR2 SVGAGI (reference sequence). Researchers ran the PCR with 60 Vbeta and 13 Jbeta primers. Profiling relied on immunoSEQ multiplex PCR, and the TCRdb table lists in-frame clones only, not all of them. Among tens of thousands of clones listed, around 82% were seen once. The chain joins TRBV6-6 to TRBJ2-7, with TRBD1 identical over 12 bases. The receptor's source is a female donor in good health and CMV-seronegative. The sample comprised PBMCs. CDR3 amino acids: CASSYAGQGARYEQYF. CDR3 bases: TGTGCCAGCAGTTACGCGGGACAGGGGGCTCGGTACGAGCAGTACTTC.